Below, 24 T cell receptor beta chains from the same sample are listed, as sequenced in a study of T-cell memory formation after mild COVID-19. Using its own MiXCR run on the 5' RACE reads, TCRdb lists one record per CDR3 protein. The sample includes about 340,000 distinct CDR3 sequences, more than 15% of them seen just once. The sample taken for sequencing was PBMCs or a T cell subset sorted from them (not recorded which). The receptor set was obtained from a man aged 18 to 29 who had mild COVID-19 (a few samples of this study predate the infection). Cell type and time point are not known.

The V and J genes are TRBV9 and TRBJ2-5; the D is unclear. The V and J ends lost 0 bases and 1 base respectively, with 7 bases between them. The CDR3 runs 14 residues. Per germline, CDR1 SGDLS and CDR2 YYNGEE. CDR3 sequence (DNA): TGTGCCAGCAGCGTAGGTTCCTTCCAAGAGACCCAGTACTTC. Its translation: CASSVGSFQETQYF.

This clonotype was observed at least ten times. V and J are TRBV5-1 and TRBJ1-1; 8 bases are shared with TRBD1. Germline V gene lookup returns CDR1 SGHRS and CDR2 YFSETQ. The trim removed 2 bases at V and 5 bases at J, leaving 5 bases unmatched. This CDR3 region has 14 residues. CDR3 in amino acids: CASSFDTGGTEAFF. Here the CDR3 DNA reads TGCGCCAGCAGCTTCGATACAGGGGGGACTGAAGCTTTCTTT.

This chain joins TRBV12-3 or TRBV12-4 and TRBJ2-3; possible D gene TRBD2, 6 bases. The CDR3 contains 13 residues. The V and J ends lost 7 bases and 5 bases respectively, with 13 bases between them. The CDR3 region is CASTLRGEDTQYF. The CDR3 DNA reads TGTGCCAGCACCCTACGCGGGGAAGATACGCAGTATTTT.

This rearrangement joins TRBV4-1 to TRBJ1-6; unclear D gene. With 0 bases removed from V and 0 bases from J, the gap between germline ends came to 9 bases. This CDR3 region has 17 residues. Germline V gene lookup returns CDR1 MGHRA and CDR2 YSYEKL. CDR3 sequence: CASSQDRVSSYNSPLHF. In nucleotides, the CDR3 is TGCGCCAGCAGCCAAGATCGAGTGAGCTCCTATAATTCACCCCTCCACTTT.

This chain joins TRBV12-3 or TRBV12-4 and TRBJ2-7, with D maybe TRBD1 (5 bases). The CDR3 runs to 12 residues. Between the trimmed V and J ends, which lost 8 bases and 3 bases, there was a span of 11 bases. The CDR3: CASRGQGYEQYF. The CDR3 DNA is TGTGCCAGCCGTGGGCAGGGCTACGAGCAGTACTTC.

The chain joins TRBV30 to TRBJ1-1; perhaps TRBD1 as D (6 bases). The V end was cut by 8 bases, the J end by 3 bases, with 13 bases between. The CDR3 is 12 amino acids. Germline CDR1 reads GTSNPN; CDR2 reads SVGIG (reference sequence). The CDR3 nucleotides read TGTGCCCGTCAGGGACATCACACTGAAGCTTTCTTT. Translated: CARQGHHTEAFF.

The sample holds many counts of this clonotype. The gene calls are TRBV5-6 and TRBJ1-4; 9 bases line up with TRBD1. J gave up 3 bases and V 4 bases, and 7 bases lay outside the gene matches. The CDR3 length is 16 residues. The germline CDR1 and CDR2 sequences are SGHDT and YYEEEE. The CDR3 spells CASSLLQGAANEKLFF. CDR3 DNA: TGTGCCAGCAGCCTACTACAGGGGGCAGCTAATGAAAAACTGTTTTTT.

The rearrangement joins TRBV20-1 to TRBJ2-5; 7 bases fit TRBD1. This CDR3 comprises 13 residues. Unmatched junction bases numbered 5, after V lost 6 bases and J lost 1 base. Per the germline V gene, CDR1 is DFQATT and CDR2 is SNEGSKA (reference sequence). The DNA of the CDR3 is TGCAGTGCCTCGACAGGGCTCCAAGAGACCCAGTACTTC. Translation: CSASTGLQETQYF.

The J gene is TRBJ1-1, the V gene TRBV5-1, with a weak D call TRBD1 (6 bases). Germline V CDR1 and CDR2: SGHRS, YFSETQ. V lost 5 bases, J lost 6 bases, and 14 bases lay in between. This CDR3 has 13 amino acids. In nucleotides, the CDR3 is TGCGCCAGCAGGCCGGGGGGGCGCCCTGAAGCTTTCTTT. It codes for CASRPGGRPEAFF.

The V gene is TRBV9, the J gene TRBJ2-3; D is undetermined. The germline gives CDR1 SGDLS, CDR2 YYNGEE. V lost 1 base and J 0 bases, leaving 9 bases between the germline ends. There are 15 residues in the CDR3. Here the CDR3 DNA reads TGTGCCAGCAGCGTAAATGTGGGAAGCACAGATACGCAGTATTTT. It translates to CASSVNVGSTDTQYF. Complete variable domain (other parts from reference TRBV9 and TRBJ2-3): DSGVTQTPKHLITATGQRVTLRCSPRSGDLSVYWYQQSLDQGLQFLIQYYNGEERAKGNILERFSAQQFPDLHSELNLSSLELGDSALYFCASSVNVGSTDTQYFGPGTRLTVL.

The rearrangement links TRBV6-5 to TRBJ2-1, with a weak D call TRBD2 (6 bases). The germline V and J ends were trimmed by 6 bases and 1 base, with 13 bases remaining between them. CDR3 length: 15 amino acids. In germline, CDR1 is MNHEY, CDR2 SVGAGI. CDR3 nucleotide sequence: TGTGCCAGCAGCAGGGACTTTCCGTCCTACAATGAGCAGTTCTTC. It specifies CASSRDFPSYNEQFF.

This clonotype was picked up many times. V is TRBV12-3 or TRBV12-4 and J is TRBJ2-7; possibly TRBD1 or TRBD2 for D (5 bases each). The germline V and J ends were trimmed by 3 bases and 3 bases, with 12 bases remaining between them. The length of the CDR3 is 14 residues. CDR3 in DNA: TGTGCCAGCAGTTTGGGGCAACTAGGCTACGAGCAGTACTTC. Translation gives CASSLGQLGYEQYF.

This clonotype was detected a few times. CDR3 nucleotide sequence: TGTGCCAGCAGTTTACCAGCGGGGGGGCTTACCGGGGAGCTGTTTTTT. Its protein product is CASSLPAGGLTGELFF. This chain links TRBV12-3 or TRBV12-4 with TRBJ2-2; 10 positions agree with TRBD2. The CDR3 extends over 16 amino acids. The junction had 5 bases not matched to a gene; V was cut back by 2 bases and J by 5 bases.

The chain joins TRBV29-1 to TRBJ2-5, with D tentatively TRBD1 or TRBD2 (6 bases each). Trimming took off 3 bases at V and 4 bases at J, with 12 bases between the two ends. Germline CDR1 reads SQVTM; CDR2 reads ANQGSEA. CDR3 length: 13 residues. This chain's CDR3 is CSVDSRGGETQYF. CDR3 nucleotide sequence: TGCAGCGTTGATAGCAGGGGAGGAGAGACCCAGTACTTC. Full variable domain (remainder filled in from reference TRBV29-1 and TRBJ2-5): SAVISQKPSRDICQRGTSLTIQCQVDSQVTMMFWYRQQPGQSLTLIATANQGSEATYESGFVIDKFPISRPNLTFSTLTVSNMSPEDSSIYLCSVDSRGGETQYFGPGTRLLVL.

In its sample, this clonotype was seen a few times. The chain has TRBV7-9 and TRBJ2-5; D is unresolved. Per the germline V gene, CDR1 is SEHNR and CDR2 is FQNEAQ (reference sequence). The CDR3 totals 15 residues. V lost 5 bases and J lost 3, with 16 bases in between. CDR3: CASSPTLTAKETQYF. The CDR3 DNA is TGTGCCAGCAGCCCAACGCTCACGGCCAAAGAGACCCAGTACTTC.

This clonotype was seen a handful of times. The V gene is TRBV29-1, the J gene TRBJ2-7; perhaps TRBD1 as D (5 bases). V was pared by 1 base and J by 7 bases, with 14 bases between. Germline values: CDR1 SQVTM, CDR2 ANQGSEA. The CDR3 is 13 residues long. The CDR3 loop reads CSVEVAGPQEQYF. CDR3 in DNA: TGCAGCGTTGAAGTGGCAGGGCCCCAAGAGCAGTACTTC.

There are a few counts of this clonotype. This chain joins TRBV6-5 and TRBJ2-2; D gene uncertain. CDR1 MNHEY and CDR2 SVGAGI come from the germline V gene. Trimming removed 5 bases at V and 0 bases at J, with 13 bases between. The CDR3 extends over 16 amino acids. The CDR3 loop reads CASSLPANPNTGELFF. In DNA form, the CDR3 reads TGTGCCAGCAGTCTTCCCGCCAACCCGAACACCGGGGAGCTGTTTTTT.

The genes are TRBV4-3 and TRBJ1-1; the D gene is possibly TRBD1 (5 bases). The germline V and J ends were trimmed by 1 base and 3 bases, with 12 bases remaining between them. Germline CDR1 is LGHNA and CDR2 is YSLEER. The CDR3 has 15 amino acids. The CDR3 coding sequence is TGCGCCAGCAGCCAAGTTGACAGACGGGACACTGAAGCTTTCTTT. Its protein is CASSQVDRRDTEAFF.

The V call is TRBV19, the J call TRBJ1-5; D is perhaps TRBD1 (5 bases). The CDR3 runs to 14 residues. With 3 bases removed from V and 4 bases from J, the gap between germline ends came to 10 bases. Germline V lookup: CDR1 LNHDA, CDR2 SQIVND (reference sequence). The DNA for the CDR3 is TGTGCCAGTAGTATTAATGGGGCTAATCAGCCCCAGCATTTT. Residues: CASSINGANQPQHF.

In this sample, this clonotype turned up a few times. The chain carries TRBV4-3 and TRBJ2-3; the match to TRBD1 covers 7 bases. Germline CDR1 and CDR2: LGHNA and YSLEER. The CDR3 runs 17 residues. With 0 bases clipped from V and 5 bases from J, the junction kept 11 bases outside the gene matches. The CDR3 nucleotides are TGCGCCAGCAGCCAAGAGGCCAAACAGGGGAAGAGAGATACGCAGTATTTT. Protein: CASSQEAKQGKRDTQYF.

The chain joins TRBV9 to TRBJ2-1; maybe TRBD2 (6 bases). The germline V gene has CDR1 SGDLS and CDR2 YYNGEE. This CDR3 contains 14 residues. V was pared by 0 bases and J by 8 bases, with 12 bases between. The CDR3 sequence: CASSVVLGGHEQFF. The CDR3 DNA follows: TGTGCCAGCAGCGTAGTCTTGGGAGGCCATGAGCAGTTCTTC. The full variable domain, completed using reference TRBV9 and TRBJ2-1, is DSGVTQTPKHLITATGQRVTLRCSPRSGDLSVYWYQQSLDQGLQFLIQYYNGEERAKGNILERFSAQQFPDLHSELNLSSLELGDSALYFCASSVVLGGHEQFFGPGTRLTVL.

Here the CDR3 DNA reads TGTGCCAGCGCGCCCGGGACAAGCTACGAGCAGTACTTC. Residues: CASAPGTSYEQYF. The rearrangement links TRBV11-2 to TRBJ2-7; D is perhaps TRBD1 (6 bases). CDR1 and CDR2 (germline): SGHAT, FQNNGV. The V and J ends lost 8 bases and 3 bases respectively, with 14 bases between them. This CDR3 contains 13 residues.

This chain links TRBV7-9 with TRBJ2-1; D perhaps matches TRBD2 (5 bases). Germline CDR1 and CDR2: SEHNR and FQNEAQ (reference sequence). V was pared by 1 base and J by 9 bases, with 10 bases between. This CDR3 comprises 13 residues. The CDR3 sequence: CASSLDLALEQFF. The CDR3 DNA reads as TGTGCCAGCAGCTTAGACCTAGCTCTTGAGCAGTTCTTC.

The rearrangement joins TRBV6-5 to TRBJ1-6, with D maybe TRBD1 (5 bases). V lost 2 bases to trimming and J lost 4 bases, with 15 bases between them. Germline CDR1 MNHEY, CDR2 SVGAGI. This CDR3 comprises 17 residues. Here the CDR3 DNA reads TGTGCCAGCAGTTACGGGGGTTTGAAGGATTATAATTCACCCCTCCACTTT. Its protein product is CASSYGGLKDYNSPLHF.